This TCR beta chain was captured in a study of T-cell memory formation after mild COVID-19. TCRdb re-derived calls from the 5' RACE reads in MiXCR, one entry per CDR3 protein. Among approximately 100,000 distinct CDR3 sequences listed, around 10% were seen once. The CDR3 totals 15 residues. J gave up 6 bases and V 3 bases, and 8 bases lay outside the gene matches. Germline CDR1 MNHEY, CDR2 SMNVEV (reference sequence). This clonotype was picked up many times. The V gene is TRBV27, the J gene TRBJ1-2; 9 bases agree with TRBD1. The source material was PBMCs or a T cell subset sorted from them (not recorded which). This clonotype was sampled from a man aged 18 to 30 who had mild COVID-19 (a few samples of this study predate the infection). Cell type and time point are not known. The CDR3 region is CASSFPTGGEHGYTF. The CDR3 DNA is TGTGCCAGCAGTTTTCCGACAGGGGGAGAGCATGGCTACACCTTC.